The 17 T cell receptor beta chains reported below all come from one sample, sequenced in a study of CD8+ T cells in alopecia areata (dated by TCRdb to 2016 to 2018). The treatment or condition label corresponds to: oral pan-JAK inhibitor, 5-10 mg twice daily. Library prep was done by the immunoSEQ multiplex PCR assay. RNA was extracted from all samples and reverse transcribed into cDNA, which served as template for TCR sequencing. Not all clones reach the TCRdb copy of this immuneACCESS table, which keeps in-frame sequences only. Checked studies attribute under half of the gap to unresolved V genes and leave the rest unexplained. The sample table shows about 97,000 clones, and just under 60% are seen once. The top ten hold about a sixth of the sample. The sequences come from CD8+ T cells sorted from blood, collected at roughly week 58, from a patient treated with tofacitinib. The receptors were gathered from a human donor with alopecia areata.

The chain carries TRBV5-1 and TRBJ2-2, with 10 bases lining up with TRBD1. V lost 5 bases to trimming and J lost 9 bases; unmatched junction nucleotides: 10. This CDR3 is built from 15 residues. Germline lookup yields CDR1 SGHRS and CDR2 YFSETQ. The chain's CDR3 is CASSSPGQGTRELFF. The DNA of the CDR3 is TGCGCCAGCAGTTCTCCGGGACAGGGGACTCGGGAGCTGTTTTTT.

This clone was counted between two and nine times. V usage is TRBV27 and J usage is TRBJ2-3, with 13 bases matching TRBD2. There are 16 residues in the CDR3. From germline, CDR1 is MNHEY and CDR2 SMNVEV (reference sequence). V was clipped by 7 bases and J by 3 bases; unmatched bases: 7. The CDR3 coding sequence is TGTGCCAGCACTAAGAGGACTAGCGGGGGAACAGATACGCAGTATTTT. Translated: CASTKRTSGGTDTQYF.

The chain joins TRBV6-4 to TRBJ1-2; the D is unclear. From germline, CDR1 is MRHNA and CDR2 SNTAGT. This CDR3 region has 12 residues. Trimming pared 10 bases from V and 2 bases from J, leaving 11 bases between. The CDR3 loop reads CANYLPNYGYTF. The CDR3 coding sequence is TGTGCCAACTACCTACCGAACTATGGCTACACCTTC.

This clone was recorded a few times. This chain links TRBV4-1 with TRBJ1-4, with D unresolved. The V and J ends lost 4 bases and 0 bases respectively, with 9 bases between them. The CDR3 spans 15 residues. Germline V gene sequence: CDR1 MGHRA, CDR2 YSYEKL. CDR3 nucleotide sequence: TGCGCCAGCAGCCCCGACAAGGCAACTAATGAAAAACTGTTTTTT. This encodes CASSPDKATNEKLFF.

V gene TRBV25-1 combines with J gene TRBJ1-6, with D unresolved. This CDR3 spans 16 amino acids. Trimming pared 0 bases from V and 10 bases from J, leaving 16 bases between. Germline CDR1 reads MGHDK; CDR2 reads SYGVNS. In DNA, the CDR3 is TGTGCCAGCAGTGAATACGGACGGAGATTTGGGTCACCCCTCCACTTT. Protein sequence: CASSEYGRRFGSPLHF.

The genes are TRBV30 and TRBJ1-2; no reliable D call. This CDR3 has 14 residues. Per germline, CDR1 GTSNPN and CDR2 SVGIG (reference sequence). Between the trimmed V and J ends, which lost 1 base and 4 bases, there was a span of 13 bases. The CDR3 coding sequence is TGTGCCTGGAGTGGCAGGCCATCATCCTATGGCTACACCTTC. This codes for CAWSGRPSSYGYTF.

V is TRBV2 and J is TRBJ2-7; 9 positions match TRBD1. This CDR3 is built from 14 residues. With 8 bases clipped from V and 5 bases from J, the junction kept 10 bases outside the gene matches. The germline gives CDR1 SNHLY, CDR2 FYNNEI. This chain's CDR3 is CASAAWDRVHEQYF. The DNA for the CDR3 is TGTGCCAGCGCAGCCTGGGACAGGGTGCACGAGCAGTACTTC.

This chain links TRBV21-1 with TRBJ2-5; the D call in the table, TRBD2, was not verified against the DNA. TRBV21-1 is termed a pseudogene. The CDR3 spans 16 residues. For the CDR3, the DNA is TGTGCCAGCTGCAGAGAAGGACTGCCTCCGTCGGGGGCCCAGTACTTC. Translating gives CASCREGLPPSGAQYF.

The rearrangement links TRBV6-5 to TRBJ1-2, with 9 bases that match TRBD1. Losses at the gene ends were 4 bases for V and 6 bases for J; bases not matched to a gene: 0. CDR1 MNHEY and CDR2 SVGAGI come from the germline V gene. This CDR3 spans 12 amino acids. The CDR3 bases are TGTGCCAGCAGTTGGACAGGGGATGGCTACACCTTC. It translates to CASSWTGDGYTF.

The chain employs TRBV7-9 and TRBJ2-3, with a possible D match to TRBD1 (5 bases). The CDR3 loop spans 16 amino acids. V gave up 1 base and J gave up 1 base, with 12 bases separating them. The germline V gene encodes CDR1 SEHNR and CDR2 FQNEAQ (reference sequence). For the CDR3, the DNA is TGTGCCAGCAGCTTAGGGGGCAGGGATCGCACAGATACGCAGTATTTT. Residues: CASSLGGRDRTDTQYF.

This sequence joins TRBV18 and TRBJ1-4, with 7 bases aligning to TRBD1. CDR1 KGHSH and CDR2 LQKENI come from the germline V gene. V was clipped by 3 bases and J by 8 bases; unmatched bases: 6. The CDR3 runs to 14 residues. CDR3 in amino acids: CASSPRDSGEKLFF. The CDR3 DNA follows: TGTGCCAGCTCACCGCGGGACAGCGGCGAAAAACTGTTTTTT.

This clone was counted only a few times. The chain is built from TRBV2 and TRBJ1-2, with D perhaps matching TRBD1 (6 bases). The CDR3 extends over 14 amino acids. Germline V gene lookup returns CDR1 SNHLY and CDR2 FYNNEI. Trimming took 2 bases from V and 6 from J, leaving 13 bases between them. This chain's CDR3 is CASSEPSGAHGYTF. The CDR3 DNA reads TGTGCCAGCAGTGAACCATCGGGGGCCCATGGCTACACCTTC.

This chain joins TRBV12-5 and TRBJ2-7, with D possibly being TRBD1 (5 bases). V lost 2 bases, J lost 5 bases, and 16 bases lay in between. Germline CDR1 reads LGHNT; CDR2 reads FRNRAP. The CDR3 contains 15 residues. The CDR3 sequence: CASGLSQGVSNEQYF. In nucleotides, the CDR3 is TGTGCTAGTGGTTTGTCCCAGGGTGTTTCAAACGAGCAGTACTTC.

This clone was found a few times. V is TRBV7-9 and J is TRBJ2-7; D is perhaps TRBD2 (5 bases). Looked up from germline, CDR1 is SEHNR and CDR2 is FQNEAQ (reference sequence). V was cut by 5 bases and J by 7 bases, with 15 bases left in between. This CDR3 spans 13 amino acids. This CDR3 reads CASSQAVDWEQYF. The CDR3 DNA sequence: TGTGCCAGCAGCCAGGCGGTGGACTGGGAGCAGTACTTC.

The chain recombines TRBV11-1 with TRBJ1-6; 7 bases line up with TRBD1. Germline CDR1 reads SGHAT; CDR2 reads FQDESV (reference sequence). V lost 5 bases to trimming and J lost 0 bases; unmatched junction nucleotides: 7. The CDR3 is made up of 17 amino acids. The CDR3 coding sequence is TGTGCCAGCAGCGCCTCGACAGGGAGCTCCTATAATTCACCCCTCCACTTT. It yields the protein CASSASTGSSYNSPLHF.

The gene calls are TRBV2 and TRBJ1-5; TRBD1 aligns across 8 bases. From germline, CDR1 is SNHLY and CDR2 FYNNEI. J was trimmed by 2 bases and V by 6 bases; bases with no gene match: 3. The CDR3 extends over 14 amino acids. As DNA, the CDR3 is TGTGCCAGCAGCGCGGGACAGGGCAATCAGCCCCAGCATTTT. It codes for CASSAGQGNQPQHF.

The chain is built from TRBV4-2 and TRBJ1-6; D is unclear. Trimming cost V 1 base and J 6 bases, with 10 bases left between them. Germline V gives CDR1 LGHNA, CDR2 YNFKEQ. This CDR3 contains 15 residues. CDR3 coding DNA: TGTGCCAGCAGCCAAGGGGCGGGGATTAATTCACCCCTCCACTTT. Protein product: CASSQGAGINSPLHF.